The clone carrying this T cell receptor beta chain was detected many times. The antigen is undetermined. The V gene's germline CDR1 is DFQATT and CDR2 SNEGSKA (reference sequence). This CDR3 region has 15 residues. J lost 3 bases, V lost 3 bases, and 6 bases had no gene match. This sample was included in a study of T-cell memory formation after mild COVID-19. Across the study: Largely donor-specific sequence clusters came from a couple of donors. Study-level findings and limits: Mainly CM and EM harbored the contracting CD4+ clones; mainly EMRA harbored the CD8+ ones. Nothing confirmed that second-wave clones peaking on day 37 were specific for SARS-CoV-2.

TCRdb fed the 5' RACE reads into MiXCR, producing one record per CDR3 protein. The top ten clones hold around 20% of a sample with 250,000 to 350,000 distinct CDR3 sequences, 14% of them seen once. Sequenced input: PBMCs or a T cell subset sorted from them (not recorded which). The chain combines TRBV20-1 with TRBJ2-1; 9 nucleotides agree with TRBD1. This clonotype originated in a man aged 18 to 30 who had mild COVID-19 (a few samples of this study predate the infection). Cell type and time point are not known. The CDR3 region is CSASDGGQGYNEQFF. In DNA, the CDR3 is TGCAGTGCTAGCGACGGGGGACAGGGCTACAATGAGCAGTTCTTC.